The rows below give T cell receptor beta chains drawn from one sample of a study of radiation and T cells in renal cell carcinoma. Produced via immunoSEQ multiplex PCR; TCRdb's table is partial and in-frame only. Of about 83,000 clones in the sample, roughly 80% were seen once. The input for sequencing was blood, taken from a patient whose treatment included radiotherapy and nephrectomy. All receptors come from a woman in her sixties or seventies with renal cell carcinoma. The CDR3 runs from the conserved cysteine through the conserved F or W.

>16|TRBV7-8|TRBJ2-1
CASSLRRGNGYNEQFF
>15|TRBV5-1|TRBJ2-1
CASSSRQGPYNEQFF
>16|TRBV27|TRBJ1-3
CASSTPGGQTGNTIYF
>16|TRBV4-1|TRBJ2-7
CASSLLSALPSYEQYF
>14|TRBV4-1|TRBJ1-4
CASSPHWDGEKLFF
>13|TRBV29-1|TRBJ2-1
CSVSTGPGGEQFF
>15|TRBV7-7|TRBJ2-7
CASSANQGHLHEQYF
>13|TRBV6-6|TRBJ1-1
CASSPKGNTEAFF
>10|TRBV6-1|TRBJ2-1
CACMNNEQFF
>14|TRBV30|TRBJ2-2
CAWSATMNTGELFF
>15|TRBV2|TRBJ2-7
CASKPTGLAVNEQYF
>15|TRBV2|TRBJ1-5
CASSDRATSNQPQHF
>13|TRBV18|TRBJ1-3
CASSPGFENTIYF
>14|TRBV14|TRBJ2-5
CASSRLAGVETQYF
>17|TRBV27|TRBJ2-6
CASSLQGPPSGANVLTF
>14|TRBV7-8|TRBJ1-2
CASSLRGVANGYTF
>12|TRBV11-2|TRBJ2-7
CASSWTVYEQYF
>16|TRBV6-6|TRBJ1-2
CASRPGDQSLYYGYTF
>13|TRBV7-9|TRBJ1-2
CASSLTGDYGYTF
>13|TRBV11-2|TRBJ2-7
CASSRLQSYEQYF
>16|TRBV9|TRBJ1-2
CASSMGQGTTNYGYTF
>14|TRBV2|TRBJ2-7
CASGAGVISYEQYF
>15|TRBV28|TRBJ2-3
CASNQGGASTDTQYF
>17|TRBV11-2|TRBJ1-2
CASSLDLGTPSNYGYTF
>14|TRBV19|TRBJ1-3
CASSIGTAGNTIYF
>16|TRBV15|TRBJ2-7
CATSNGTRLSFYEQYF
>15|TRBV5-4|TRBJ2-5
CASSLLTGVEETQYF
>15|TRBV19|TRBJ1-2
CASSMGGAEDYGYTF
>15|TRBV28|TRBJ1-1
CASSSVGQRGTEAFF
>14|TRBV6-4|TRBJ2-1
CASSDSPPGDEQFF
>13|TRBV18|TRBJ2-7
CASSPQTSYEQYF
>14|TRBV6-6|TRBJ2-5
CASTSTEYQETQYF
>13|TRBV6-5|TRBJ2-7
CASSTLRGYEQYF
>14|TRBV7-8|TRBJ1-1
CASSSQGRGTEAFF
>17|TRBV5-8|TRBJ2-7
CASSSSSNHRDPYEQYF
>14|TRBV6-1|TRBJ1-1
CASRTNRGTTEAFF
>15|TRBV6-6|TRBJ2-7
CASSFGQPPYYEQYF
>15|TRBV27|TRBJ1-4
CASSTYQGVGEKLFF
>14|TRBV7-9|TRBJ1-1
CASSLSGLNTEAFF
>12|TRBV6-6|TRBJ2-4
CASSFGTHIQYF
>13|TRBV19|TRBJ1-1
CASTQEAPKKAFF
>14|TRBV11-2|TRBJ2-5
CASSLDRGPVAQYF
>21|TRBV5-3|TRBJ1-5
CARSPGRGVNIMWVSNQPQHF
>15|TRBV4-1|TRBJ2-7
CASSQGQGAYYEQYF
>10|TRBV5-1|TRBJ2-3
CADSTDTQYF
>15|TRBV5-4|TRBJ1-4
CASSLAGSGREKLFF
>14|TRBV30|TRBJ1-1
CAWSADRSNTEAFF
>12|TRBV11-2|TRBJ1-4
CASSYGTEKLFF
>12|TRBV7-9|TRBJ2-1
CASTPTPNEQFF
>16|TRBV4-1|TRBJ1-4
CASSPLGRSGNEKLFF
>14|TRBV19|TRBJ1-5
CASTGTGGYQPQHF
>11|TRBV7-6|TRBJ2-3
CASSLEDTQYF
>16|TRBV16|TRBJ2-1
CASSQSRQGRVNEQFF
>13|TRBV5-1|TRBJ2-5
CASSLGTQETQYF
>12|TRBV25-1|TRBJ2-3
CASSPGTDTQYF
>15|TRBV23-1|TRBJ2-7
CASSPNWVSSYEQYF
>18|TRBV4-2|TRBJ2-7
CASSQYRAGQGITYEQYF
>14|TRBV6-5|TRBJ2-5
CASSYSPGEETQYF
>17|TRBV7-3|TRBJ1-1
CASSLYGTGGRNTEAFF
>17|TRBV6-4|TRBJ2-7
CASSGSPAGLRTYEQYF